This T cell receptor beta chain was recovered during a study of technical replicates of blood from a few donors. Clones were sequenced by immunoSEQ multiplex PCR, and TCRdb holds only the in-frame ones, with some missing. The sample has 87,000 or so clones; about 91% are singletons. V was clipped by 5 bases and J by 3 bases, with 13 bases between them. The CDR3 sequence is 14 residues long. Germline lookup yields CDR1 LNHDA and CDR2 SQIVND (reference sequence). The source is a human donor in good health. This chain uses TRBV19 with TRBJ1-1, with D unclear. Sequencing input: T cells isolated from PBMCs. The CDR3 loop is CASSPDNTYTEAFF. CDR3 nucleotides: TGTGCCAGTAGTCCAGACAACACCTACACTGAAGCTTTCTTT.